The clone carrying this T cell receptor (beta chain) was counted ten times or more. Its specificity is unknown. This sample is part of a study of T-cell reconstitution after alpha-beta-depleted transplantation in children. Study-level findings and limits: One year post-transplant, T-cell counts and diversity were largely derived from T cells produced anew. Certain patients had high TCRbeta diversity at day 60, and it came from recipient T cells and thymic progenitors that survived. There were reportedly several hundred expanded graft clones from which alpha-beta T cells came about two months after transplant.

The CDR3 is made up of 14 amino acids. Germline V gene data show CDR1 as SGHRS and CDR2 as YFSETQ. V lost 4 bases to trimming and J lost 2 bases, with 10 bases between them. For TCRbeta, the library was prepared with unique molecular identifiers. Using its own MiXCR run on the PCR reads, TCRdb lists one record per CDR3 protein. The profile shows roughly 200,000 distinct CDR3 sequences, roughly 8.1% of them singletons. The clonotype comes from a male patient aged 2-10 years who had a stem cell transplant for acute myeloid leukemia, so the T cells may come from the graft donor. The source was PBMCs, mostly from graft donor cells, collected 360 days after TCRalphabeta/CD19-depleted stem cell transplant. This chain uses TRBV5-1 with TRBJ1-3, with D perhaps matching TRBD1 (5 bases). The CDR3 bases are TGCGCCAGCAGCCTGGGGGGAGCTGGAAACACCATATATTTT. Encoded protein: CASSLGGAGNTIYF.